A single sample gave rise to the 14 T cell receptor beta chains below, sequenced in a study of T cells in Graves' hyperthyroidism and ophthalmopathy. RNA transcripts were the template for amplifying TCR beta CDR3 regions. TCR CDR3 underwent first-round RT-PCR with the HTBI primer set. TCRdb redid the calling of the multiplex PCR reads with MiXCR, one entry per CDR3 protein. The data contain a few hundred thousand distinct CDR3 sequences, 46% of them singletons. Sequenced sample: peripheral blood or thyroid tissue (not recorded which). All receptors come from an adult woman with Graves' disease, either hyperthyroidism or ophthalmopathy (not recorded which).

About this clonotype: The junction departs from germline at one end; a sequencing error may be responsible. The DNA of the CDR3 is TGTGCTCAACTAGCGGAGATTCAAGAGACTCAGTACTTC. Its translation is CAQLAEIQETQYF. The chain joins TRBV24-1 to TRBJ2-5; 8 bases map to TRBD2. Germline loops: CDR1 KGHDR, CDR2 SFDVKD. CDR3 size: 13 residues.

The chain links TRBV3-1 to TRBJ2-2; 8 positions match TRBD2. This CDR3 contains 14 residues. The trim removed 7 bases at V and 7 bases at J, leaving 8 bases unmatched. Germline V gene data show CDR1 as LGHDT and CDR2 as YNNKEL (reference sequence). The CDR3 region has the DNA TGTGCCAGCAAGAGTAGCGGGGCCGTCGGGGAGCTGTTTTTT. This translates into CASKSSGAVGELFF.

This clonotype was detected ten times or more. CDR3 DNA sequence: TGTGCCAGCAGCTTGGGGGGCCCAGATAGCAATCAGCCCCAGCATTTT. As protein: CASSLGGPDSNQPQHF. The V gene is TRBV5-4, the J gene TRBJ1-5; D is possibly TRBD1 (5 bases). The CDR3 consists of 16 residues. V shed 0 bases and J shed 0 bases, with 10 bases lying between them. The germline gives CDR1 SGHNT, CDR2 YYREEE (reference sequence).

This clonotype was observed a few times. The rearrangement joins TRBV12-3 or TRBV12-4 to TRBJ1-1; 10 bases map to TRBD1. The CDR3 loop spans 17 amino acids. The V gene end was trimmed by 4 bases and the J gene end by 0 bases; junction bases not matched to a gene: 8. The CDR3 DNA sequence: TGTGCCAGCAGTTCTCGTGGGGACAGGGGAATGAACACTGAAGCTTTCTTT. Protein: CASSSRGDRGMNTEAFF.

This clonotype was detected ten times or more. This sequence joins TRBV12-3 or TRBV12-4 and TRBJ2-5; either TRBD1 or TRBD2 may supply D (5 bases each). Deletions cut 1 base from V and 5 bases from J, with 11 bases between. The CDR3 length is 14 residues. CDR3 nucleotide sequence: TGTGCCAGCAGTTTAGGGGGACGGTCGGAGACCCAGTACTTC. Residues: CASSLGGRSETQYF.

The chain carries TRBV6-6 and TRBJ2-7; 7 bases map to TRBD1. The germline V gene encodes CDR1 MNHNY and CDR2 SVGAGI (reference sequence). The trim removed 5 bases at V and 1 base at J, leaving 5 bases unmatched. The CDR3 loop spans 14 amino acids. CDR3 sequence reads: CASSAAGGSYEQYF. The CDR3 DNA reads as TGTGCCAGCAGTGCGGCAGGGGGTTCCTACGAGCAGTACTTC.

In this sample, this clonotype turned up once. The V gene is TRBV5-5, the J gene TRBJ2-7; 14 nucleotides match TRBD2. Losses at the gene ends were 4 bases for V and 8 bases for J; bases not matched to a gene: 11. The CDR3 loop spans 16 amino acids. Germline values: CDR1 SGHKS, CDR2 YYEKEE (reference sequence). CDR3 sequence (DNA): TGTGCCAGCAGCCCCGGACTAGCGGGAGGTGAGGACAAGCAGTACTTC. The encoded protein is CASSPGLAGGEDKQYF. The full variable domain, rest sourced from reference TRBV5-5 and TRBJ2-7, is DAGVTQSPTHLIKTRGQQVTLRCSPISGHKSVSWYQQVLGQGPQFIFQYYEKEERGRGNFPDRFSARQFPNYSSELNVNALLLGDSALYLCASSPGLAGGEDKQYFGPGTRLTVT.

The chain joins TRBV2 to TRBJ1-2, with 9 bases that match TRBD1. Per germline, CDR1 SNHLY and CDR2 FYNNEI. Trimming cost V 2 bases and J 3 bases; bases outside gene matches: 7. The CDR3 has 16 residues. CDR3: CASSERGTGRDYGYTF. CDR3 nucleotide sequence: TGTGCCAGCAGTGAACGGGGGACAGGGAGGGACTATGGCTACACCTTC.

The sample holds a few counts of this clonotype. The CDR3 loop is CASSFGPLGGRDGYTF. Here the CDR3 DNA reads TGTGCCAGCAGCTTCGGACCACTTGGCGGAAGGGATGGCTACACCTTC. This chain joins TRBV7-9 and TRBJ1-2; D is uncertain. This CDR3 region has 16 residues. Trimming shortened V by 3 bases and J by 6 bases, and 20 bases separated the two germline ends. The germline gives CDR1 SEHNR, CDR2 FQNEAQ (reference sequence).

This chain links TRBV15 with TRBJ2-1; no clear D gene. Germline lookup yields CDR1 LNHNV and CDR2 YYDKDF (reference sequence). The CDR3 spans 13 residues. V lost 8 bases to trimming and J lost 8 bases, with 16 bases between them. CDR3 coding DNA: TGTGCCACCGCTCCCAAGGTTGCCTATGAGCAGTTCTTC. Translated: CATAPKVAYEQFF.

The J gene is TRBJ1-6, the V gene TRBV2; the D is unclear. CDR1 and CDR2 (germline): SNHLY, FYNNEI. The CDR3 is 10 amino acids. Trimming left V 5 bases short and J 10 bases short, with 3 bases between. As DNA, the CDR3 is TGTGCCAGCAGTCAGTCACCCCTCCACTTT. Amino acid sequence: CASSQSPLHF.

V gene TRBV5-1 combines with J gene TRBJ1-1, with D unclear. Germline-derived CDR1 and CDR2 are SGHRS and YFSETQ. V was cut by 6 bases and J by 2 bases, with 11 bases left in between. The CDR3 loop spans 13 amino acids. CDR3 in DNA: TGCGCCAGCAAGTTATGGGGAAACACTGAAGCTTTCTTT. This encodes CASKLWGNTEAFF.

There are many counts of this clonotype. The CDR3 is CATSREGAYEQYF. CDR3 nucleotide sequence: TGTGCCACCAGCAGGGAGGGGGCCTACGAGCAGTACTTC. This chain joins TRBV15 and TRBJ2-7; D is tentatively TRBD1 or TRBD2 (6 bases each). From germline, CDR1 is LNHNV and CDR2 YYDKDF (reference sequence). There are 13 residues in the CDR3. Trimming stripped 3 bases from V and 2 bases from J, with 8 bases between.

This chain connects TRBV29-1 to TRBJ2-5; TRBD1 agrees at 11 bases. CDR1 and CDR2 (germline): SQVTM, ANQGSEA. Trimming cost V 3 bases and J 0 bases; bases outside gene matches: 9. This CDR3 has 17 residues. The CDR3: CSVEVMGTGGYQETQYF. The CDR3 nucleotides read TGCAGCGTTGAGGTTATGGGGACAGGGGGATACCAAGAGACCCAGTACTTC.